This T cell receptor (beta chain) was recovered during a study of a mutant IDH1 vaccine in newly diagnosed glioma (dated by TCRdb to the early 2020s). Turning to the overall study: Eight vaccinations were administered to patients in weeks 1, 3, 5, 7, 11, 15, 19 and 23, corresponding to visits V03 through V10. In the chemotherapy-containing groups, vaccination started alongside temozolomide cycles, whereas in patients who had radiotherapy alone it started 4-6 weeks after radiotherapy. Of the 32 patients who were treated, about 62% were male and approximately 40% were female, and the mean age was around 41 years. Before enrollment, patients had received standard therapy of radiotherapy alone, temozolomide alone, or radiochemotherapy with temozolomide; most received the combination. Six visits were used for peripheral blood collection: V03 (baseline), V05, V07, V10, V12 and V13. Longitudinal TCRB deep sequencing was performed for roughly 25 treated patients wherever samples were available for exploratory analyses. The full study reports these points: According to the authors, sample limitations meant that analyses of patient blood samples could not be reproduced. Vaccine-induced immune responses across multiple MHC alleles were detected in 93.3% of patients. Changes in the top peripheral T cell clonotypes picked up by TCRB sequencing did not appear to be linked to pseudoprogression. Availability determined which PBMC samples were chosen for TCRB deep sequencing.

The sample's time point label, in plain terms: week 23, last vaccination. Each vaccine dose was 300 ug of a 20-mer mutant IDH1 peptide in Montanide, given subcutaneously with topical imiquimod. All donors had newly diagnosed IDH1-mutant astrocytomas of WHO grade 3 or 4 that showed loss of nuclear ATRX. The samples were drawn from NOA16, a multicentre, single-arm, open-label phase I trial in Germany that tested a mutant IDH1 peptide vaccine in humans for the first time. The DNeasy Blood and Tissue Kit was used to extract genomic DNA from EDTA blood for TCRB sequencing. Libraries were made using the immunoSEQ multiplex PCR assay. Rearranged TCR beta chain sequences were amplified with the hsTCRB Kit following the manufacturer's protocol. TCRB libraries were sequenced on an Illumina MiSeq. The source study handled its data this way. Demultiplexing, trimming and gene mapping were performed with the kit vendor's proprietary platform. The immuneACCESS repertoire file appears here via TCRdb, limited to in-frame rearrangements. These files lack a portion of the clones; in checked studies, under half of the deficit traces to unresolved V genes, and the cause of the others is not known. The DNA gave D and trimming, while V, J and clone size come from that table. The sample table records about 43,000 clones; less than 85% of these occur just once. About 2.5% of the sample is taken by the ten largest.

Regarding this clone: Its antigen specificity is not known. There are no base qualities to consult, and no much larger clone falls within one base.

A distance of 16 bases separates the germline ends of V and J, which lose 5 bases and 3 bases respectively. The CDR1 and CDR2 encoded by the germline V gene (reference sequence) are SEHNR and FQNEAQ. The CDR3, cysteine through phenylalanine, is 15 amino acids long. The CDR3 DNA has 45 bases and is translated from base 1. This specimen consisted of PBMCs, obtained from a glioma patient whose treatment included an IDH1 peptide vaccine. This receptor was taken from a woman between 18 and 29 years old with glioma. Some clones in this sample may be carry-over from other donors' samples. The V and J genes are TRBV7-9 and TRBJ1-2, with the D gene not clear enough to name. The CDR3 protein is CASSPLSAGHYGYTF. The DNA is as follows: TGTGCCAGCAGCCCACTCTCGGCCGGGCACTATGGCTACACCTTC.